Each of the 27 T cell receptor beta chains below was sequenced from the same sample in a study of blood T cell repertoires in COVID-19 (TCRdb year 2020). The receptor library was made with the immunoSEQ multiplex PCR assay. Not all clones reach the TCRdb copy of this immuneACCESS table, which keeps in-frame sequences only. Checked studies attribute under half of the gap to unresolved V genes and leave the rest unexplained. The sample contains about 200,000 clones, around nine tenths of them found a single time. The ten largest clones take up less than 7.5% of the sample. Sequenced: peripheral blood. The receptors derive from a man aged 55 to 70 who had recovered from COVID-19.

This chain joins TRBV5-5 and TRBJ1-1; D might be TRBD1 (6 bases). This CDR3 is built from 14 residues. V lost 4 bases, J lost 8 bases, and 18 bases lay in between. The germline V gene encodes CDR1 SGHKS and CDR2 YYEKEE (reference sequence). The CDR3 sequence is CASSLQGRLMEAFF. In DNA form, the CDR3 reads TGTGCCAGCAGCCTACAGGGTAGGCTAATGGAAGCTTTCTTT. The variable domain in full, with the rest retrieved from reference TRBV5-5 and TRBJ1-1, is DAGVTQSPTHLIKTRGQQVTLRCSPISGHKSVSWYQQVLGQGPQFIFQYYEKEERGRGNFPDRFSARQFPNYSSELNVNALLLGDSALYLCASSLQGRLMEAFFGQGTRLTVV.

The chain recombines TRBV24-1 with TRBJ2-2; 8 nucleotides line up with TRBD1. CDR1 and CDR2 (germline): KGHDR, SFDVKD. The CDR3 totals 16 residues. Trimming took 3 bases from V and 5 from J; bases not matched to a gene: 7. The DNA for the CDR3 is TGTGCCACCAGTGATCCCGGACAGGGCGAGACCGGGGAGCTGTTTTTT. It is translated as CATSDPGQGETGELFF.

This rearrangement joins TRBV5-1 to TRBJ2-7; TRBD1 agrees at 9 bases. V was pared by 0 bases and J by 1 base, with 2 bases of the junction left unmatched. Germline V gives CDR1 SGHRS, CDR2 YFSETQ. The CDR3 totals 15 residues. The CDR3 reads CASSLAGTGSYEQYF. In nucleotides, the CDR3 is TGCGCCAGCAGCTTGGCCGGGACAGGGTCCTACGAGCAGTACTTC.

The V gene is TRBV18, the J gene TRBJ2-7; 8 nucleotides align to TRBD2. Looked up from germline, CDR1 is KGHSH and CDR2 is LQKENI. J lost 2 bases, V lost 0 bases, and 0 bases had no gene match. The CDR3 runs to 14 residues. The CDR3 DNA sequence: TGTGCCAGCTCACCACCTAGCGGGACCTACGAGCAGTACTTC. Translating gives CASSPPSGTYEQYF.

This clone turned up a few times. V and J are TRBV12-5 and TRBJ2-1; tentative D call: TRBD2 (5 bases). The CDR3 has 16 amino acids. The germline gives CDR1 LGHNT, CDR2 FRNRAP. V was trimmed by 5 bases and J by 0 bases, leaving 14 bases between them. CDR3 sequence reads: CASGTLGVSSYNEQFF. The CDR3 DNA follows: TGTGCTAGTGGTACCCTCGGGGTTAGCTCCTACAATGAGCAGTTCTTC.

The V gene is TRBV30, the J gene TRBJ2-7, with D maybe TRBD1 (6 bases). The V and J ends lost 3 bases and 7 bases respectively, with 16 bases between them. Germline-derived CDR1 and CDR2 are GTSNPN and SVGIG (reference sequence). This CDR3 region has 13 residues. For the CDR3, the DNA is TGTGCCTGGAGCGGACAGACCCTACGAGAGCAGTACTTC. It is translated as CAWSGQTLREQYF.

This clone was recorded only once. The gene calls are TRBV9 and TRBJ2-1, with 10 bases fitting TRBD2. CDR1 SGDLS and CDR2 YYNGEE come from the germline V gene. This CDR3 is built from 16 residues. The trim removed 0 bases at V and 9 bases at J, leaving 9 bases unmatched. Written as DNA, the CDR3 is TGTGCCAGCAGCGTAGCCCCAGCGGGAGGGCCGATTGAGCAGTTCTTC. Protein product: CASSVAPAGGPIEQFF.

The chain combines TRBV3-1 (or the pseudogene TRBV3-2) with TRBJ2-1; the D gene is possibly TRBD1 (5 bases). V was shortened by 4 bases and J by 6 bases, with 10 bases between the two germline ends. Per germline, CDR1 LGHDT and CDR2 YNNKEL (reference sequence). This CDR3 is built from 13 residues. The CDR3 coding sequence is TGTGCCAGCAGCCTCCAGGGTCGCAATGAGCAGTTCTTC. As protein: CASSLQGRNEQFF.

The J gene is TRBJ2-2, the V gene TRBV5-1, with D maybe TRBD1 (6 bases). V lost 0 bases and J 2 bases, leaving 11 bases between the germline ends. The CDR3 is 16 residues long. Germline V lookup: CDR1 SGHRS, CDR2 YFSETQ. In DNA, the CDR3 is TGCGCCAGCAGCTTGGTTAGGACAGATAACACCGGGGAGCTGTTTTTT. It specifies CASSLVRTDNTGELFF.

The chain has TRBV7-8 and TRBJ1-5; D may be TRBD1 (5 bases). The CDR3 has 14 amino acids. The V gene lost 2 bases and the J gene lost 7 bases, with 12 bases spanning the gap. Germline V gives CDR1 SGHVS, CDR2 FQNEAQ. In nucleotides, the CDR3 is TGTGCCAGCAGCTTACAGGGAACCGAACAGCCCCAGCATTTT. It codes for CASSLQGTEQPQHF.

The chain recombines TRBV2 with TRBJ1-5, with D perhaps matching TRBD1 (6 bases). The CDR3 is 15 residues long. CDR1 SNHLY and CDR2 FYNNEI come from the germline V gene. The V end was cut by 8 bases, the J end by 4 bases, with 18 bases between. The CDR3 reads CASAPRGTGNQPQHF. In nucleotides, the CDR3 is TGTGCCAGCGCCCCAAGGGGGACGGGGAATCAGCCCCAGCATTTT.

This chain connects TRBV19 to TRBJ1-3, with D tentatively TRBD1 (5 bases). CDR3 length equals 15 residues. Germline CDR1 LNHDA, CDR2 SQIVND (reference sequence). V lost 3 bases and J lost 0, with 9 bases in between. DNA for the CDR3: TGTGCCAGTAGTATTTGGGGCCTCTCTGGAAACACCATATATTTT. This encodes CASSIWGLSGNTIYF.

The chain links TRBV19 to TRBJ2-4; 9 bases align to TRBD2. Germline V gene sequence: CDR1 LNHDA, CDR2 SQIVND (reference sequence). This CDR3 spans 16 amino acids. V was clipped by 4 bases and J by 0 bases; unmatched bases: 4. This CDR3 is CASSTTSGLAKNIQYF. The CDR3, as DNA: TGTGCCAGTAGTACGACTAGCGGTCTAGCCAAAAACATTCAGTACTTC.

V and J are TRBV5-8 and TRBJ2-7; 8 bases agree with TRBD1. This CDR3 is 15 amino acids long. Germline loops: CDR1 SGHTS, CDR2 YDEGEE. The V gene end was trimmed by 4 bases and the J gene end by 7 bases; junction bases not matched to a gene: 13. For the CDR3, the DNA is TGTGCCAGCAGCCCGGAGCAGGGGGCAACGAGAGAGCAGTACTTC. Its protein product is CASSPEQGATREQYF.

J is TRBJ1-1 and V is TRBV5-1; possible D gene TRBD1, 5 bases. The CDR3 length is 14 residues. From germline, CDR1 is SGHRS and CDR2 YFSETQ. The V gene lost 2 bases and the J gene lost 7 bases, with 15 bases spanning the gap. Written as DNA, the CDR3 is TGCGCCAGCAGCTTCGCCAGGGAAGGTGGTGAAGCTTTCTTT. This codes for CASSFAREGGEAFF.

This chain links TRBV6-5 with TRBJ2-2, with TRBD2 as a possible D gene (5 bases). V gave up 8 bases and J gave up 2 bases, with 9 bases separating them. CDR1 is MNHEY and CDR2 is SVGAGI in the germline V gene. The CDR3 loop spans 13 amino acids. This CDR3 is CASGAENTGELFF. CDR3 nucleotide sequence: TGTGCCAGCGGAGCGGAAAACACCGGGGAGCTGTTTTTT.

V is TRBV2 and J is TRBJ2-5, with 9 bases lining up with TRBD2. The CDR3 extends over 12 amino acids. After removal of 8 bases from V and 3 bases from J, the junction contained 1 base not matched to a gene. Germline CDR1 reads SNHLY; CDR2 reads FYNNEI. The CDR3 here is CASRLAEETQYF. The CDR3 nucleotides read TGTGCCAGCCGACTAGCGGAAGAGACCCAGTACTTC.

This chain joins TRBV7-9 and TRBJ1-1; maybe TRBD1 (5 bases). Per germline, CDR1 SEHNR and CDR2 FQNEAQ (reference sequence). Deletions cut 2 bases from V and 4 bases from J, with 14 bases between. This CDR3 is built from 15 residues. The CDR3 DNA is TGTGCCAGCAGCTTAAAACCCCGCCAGGGCACTGAAGCTTTCTTT. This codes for CASSLKPRQGTEAFF.

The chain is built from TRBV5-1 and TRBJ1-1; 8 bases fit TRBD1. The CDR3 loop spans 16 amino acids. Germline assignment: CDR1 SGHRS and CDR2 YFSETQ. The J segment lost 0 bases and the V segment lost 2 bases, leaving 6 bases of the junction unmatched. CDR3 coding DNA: TGCGCCAGCAGCTTACCCTGGACAGGGATGAACACTGAAGCTTTCTTT. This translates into CASSLPWTGMNTEAFF.

CDR3 protein: CAISDGGSADTQYF. CDR3 coding DNA: TGTGCCATCAGTGACGGCGGGAGCGCAGATACGCAGTATTTT. The rearrangement links TRBV10-3 to TRBJ2-3; 7 nucleotides agree with TRBD2. Trimming took 3 bases from V and 4 from J; bases not matched to a gene: 4. This CDR3 region has 14 residues. The V gene's germline CDR1 is ENHRY and CDR2 SYGVKD.

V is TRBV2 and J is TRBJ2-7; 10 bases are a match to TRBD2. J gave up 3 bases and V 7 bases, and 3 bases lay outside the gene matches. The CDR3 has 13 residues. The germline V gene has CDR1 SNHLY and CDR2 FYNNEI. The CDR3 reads CASKASGGYEQYF. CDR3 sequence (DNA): TGTGCCAGCAAGGCTAGCGGGGGCTACGAGCAGTACTTC.

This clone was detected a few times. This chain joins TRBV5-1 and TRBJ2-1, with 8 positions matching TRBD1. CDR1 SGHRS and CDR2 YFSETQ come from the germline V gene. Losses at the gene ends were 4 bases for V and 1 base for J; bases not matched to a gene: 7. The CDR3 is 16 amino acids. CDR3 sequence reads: CASSPDRGNSYNEQFF. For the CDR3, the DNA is TGCGCCAGCAGCCCCGACAGGGGAAATTCCTACAATGAGCAGTTCTTC.

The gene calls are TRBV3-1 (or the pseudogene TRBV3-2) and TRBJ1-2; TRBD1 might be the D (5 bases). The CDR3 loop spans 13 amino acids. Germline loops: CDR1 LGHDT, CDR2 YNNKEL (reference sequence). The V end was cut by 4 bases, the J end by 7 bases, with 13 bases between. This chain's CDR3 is CASSPPLGGGYTF. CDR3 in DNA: TGTGCCAGCAGCCCCCCTCTCGGGGGTGGCTACACCTTC.

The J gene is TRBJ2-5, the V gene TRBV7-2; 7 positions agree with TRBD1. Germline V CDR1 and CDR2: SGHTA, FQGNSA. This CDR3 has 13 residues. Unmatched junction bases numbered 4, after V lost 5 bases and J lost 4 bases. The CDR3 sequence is CASSPGQRETQYF. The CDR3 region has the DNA TGTGCCAGCAGCCCGGGACAGCGAGAGACCCAGTACTTC.

DNA of the CDR3: TGTGCCAGCAGCTTTGGGGGACTAGCGAACTCTGGGGCCAACGTCCTGACTTTC. The encoded protein is CASSFGGLANSGANVLTF. J is TRBJ2-6 and V is TRBV7-9; TRBD2 aligns across 10 bases. The V and J ends lost 3 bases and 0 bases, in that order; junction bases with no gene match: 5. The CDR3 has 18 amino acids. Germline values: CDR1 SEHNR, CDR2 FQNEAQ (reference sequence).

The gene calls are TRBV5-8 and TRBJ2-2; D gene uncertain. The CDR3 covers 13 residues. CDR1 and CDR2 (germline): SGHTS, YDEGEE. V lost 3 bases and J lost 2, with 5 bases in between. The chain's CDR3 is CASSSTNTGELFF. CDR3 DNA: TGTGCCAGCAGCTCGACAAACACCGGGGAGCTGTTTTTT.

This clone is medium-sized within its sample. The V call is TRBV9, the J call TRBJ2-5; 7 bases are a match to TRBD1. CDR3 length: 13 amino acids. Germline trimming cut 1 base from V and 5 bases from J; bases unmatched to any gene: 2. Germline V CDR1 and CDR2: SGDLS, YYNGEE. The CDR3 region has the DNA TGTGCCAGCAGCGTAAGCAGGGGGGAGACCCAGTACTTC. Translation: CASSVSRGETQYF. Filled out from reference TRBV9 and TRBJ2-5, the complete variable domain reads DSGVTQTPKHLITATGQRVTLRCSPRSGDLSVYWYQQSLDQGLQFLIQYYNGEERAKGNILERFSAQQFPDLHSELNLSSLELGDSALYFCASSVSRGETQYFGPGTRLLVL.